This record covers a single T cell receptor (beta chain). Source study methods: Amplifying reference gene primers gave estimates of nucleated cell counts. Measured with immunoSEQ multiplex PCR; TCRdb has only the in-frame clones, and not every one. Clone size and V and J calls were adopted from that table, with D and trimming inferred from the DNA. The sample has 120,000 or so clones, around 74% seen once; the top ten hold less than 6.5%. CDR3 length: 15 residues. The ends were cut back, 1 base at V and 4 bases at J, with 9 bases in the middle. The germline V gene encodes CDR1 SGHRS and CDR2 YFSETQ. The data were obtained in a study of blood T cell repertoires in COVID-19.

The sequencing sample was made of peripheral blood. The TCR originated in a man aged 55 to 69 with acute or convalescent COVID-19. V gene TRBV5-1 combines with J gene TRBJ2-6; the D is unclear. Here the CDR3 reads CASSLTRSGANVLTF. For the CDR3, the DNA is TGCGCCAGCAGCTTGACTCGGTCCGGGGCCAACGTCCTGACTTTC.